This TCR beta chain was documented in a study of CD8+CD57+ T cells in acquired aplastic anemia. Study as a whole: For CD4+ cells, healthy donors had an average of about 9.9 million reads. Study-wide points: Patients and controls shared approximately 30 CD8+ CDR3 sequences.

Trimming stripped 7 bases from V and 1 base from J, with 13 bases between. CDR3 length equals 14 residues. CDR1 and CDR2 from the germline V gene are LNHDA and SQIVND (reference sequence). It was genomic DNA that served as the template for profiling TCR beta VDJ and CDR3. TCRdb reanalysed the reads using MiXCR and keeps one entry per CDR3 protein. This table has about 400,000 distinct CDR3 sequences, about 70% appearing once. Concerning this clonotype itself: Antigen specificity is unknown.

The source material was sorted CD4+, CD8+, or CD8+CD57+ T cells (not recorded which) from PBMCs. This receptor was obtained from a human donor in good health, serving as a control. The V and J genes are TRBV19 and TRBJ1-1; D not resolved. The CDR3 here is CASNPGGENTEAFF. DNA for the CDR3: TGTGCCAGTAACCCGGGAGGCGAGAACACTGAAGCTTTCTTT.